These 22 T cell receptor delta chains originate from one sample sequenced in a study of γδ T cells in repeated Plasmodium falciparum infection. Bulk repertoires came from Vgamma9/Vdelta2+ or Vdelta2-negative gammadelta T cells flow-sorted from PBMC. TCRdb fed the multiplex PCR reads into CATT to redo clone calling. The sample yields around 89,000 delta-chain clones, approximately 1.4% seen once. Sequenced: gamma-delta T cells from blood. Receptors were obtained from a pool of human donors (malaria-infected and uninfected, not separated).

In its sample, this clone was seen many times. This likely reflects a read error, since a far larger clone is one base away. In the same sample, other DNA sequences code for this CDR3. This sequence joins TRDV2 and TRDJ1, with D uncertain. The V gene lost 0 bases and the J gene lost 0 bases, with 16 bases spanning the gap. The germline V gene has CDR1 GEAIGNYY and CDR2 EKD. The CDR3 contains 17 residues. CDR3 in amino acids: CACDTVSSPGYTDKLIF. The DNA of the CDR3 is TGTGCCTGTGACACCGTGTCCTCCCCGGGGTACACCGATAAACTCATCTTT.

This clone showed up many times. TCRdb shows a much larger clone's protein in place of this DNA's translation, and the two differ at residue 16, likely through a read error; the protein shown is translated from the DNA. The rearrangement joins TRDV2 to TRDJ2; 13 nucleotides match TRDD3. TCRdb carries no J gene annotation; the J gene was assigned here by matching the DNA with germline. Germline V gene data show CDR1 as GEAIGNYY and CDR2 as EKD. The CDR3 has 20 amino acids. CDR3 residues: CACDPVYPSTGGYGTVQLFF. CDR3 sequence (DNA): TGTGCCTGTGACCCTGTATATCCCAGTACTGGGGGATACGGCACAGTACAACTCTTCTTT.

This clone was observed a handful of times. TCRdb's entry gives the protein of a much larger clone, which mismatches this DNA's translation at residue 2, likely from a read error; the protein reported here is translated from the DNA. V gene TRDV2 combines with J gene TRDJ1, with TRDD3 identical over 7 bases. TCRdb offers no J gene call, so here the DNA was matched to germline to obtain one. The CDR3 contains 17 residues. Germline-derived CDR1 and CDR2 are GEAIGNYY and EKD. Here the CDR3 DNA reads TGTTCCTGTGACACCGTGGGGGAGGCCCCGAGAACCGATAAACTCATCTTT. Residues: CSCDTVGEAPRTDKLIF.

This clone turned up a few times. One base separates it from a far larger clone, so it is likely a read error. The sample carries other DNA sequences with the same CDR3. CDR3 bases: TGCGCCCACTACGATGGGTGGAGGAGAACCGATAAACTCATCTTT. Translating gives CAHYDGWRRTDKLIF. This chain uses TRDV3 with TRDJ1; D is uncertain. Germline lookup yields CDR1 TVYSNPD and CDR2 GDNSRS (reference sequence). This CDR3 is 15 amino acids long.

This clone was seen a few times. TCRdb attributes to this sequence the protein of a much larger clone, which differs from the DNA translation at residue 8; a read error is likely, and the protein displayed is translated from the DNA. This sequence joins TRDV2 and TRDJ1; TRDD3 matches 7 bases. Because TCRdb records no J gene, it was assigned here through a match of the DNA to germline. The V gene end was trimmed by 2 bases and the J gene end by 2 bases; junction bases not matched to a gene: 16. Germline CDR1 GEAIGNYY, CDR2 EKD. There are 18 residues in the CDR3. CDR3 residues: CACDKGDAATSQTDKLIF. In nucleotides, the CDR3 is TGTGCCTGTGACAAGGGGGATGCGGCCACATCGCAGACCGATAAACTCATCTTT.

As concerns this clone: A far more abundant clone sits one base away, making this likely a read error. Other DNA variants within this sample encode the same CDR3. The V gene was identified as TRDV1, while no J gene was called; TRDD3, the D gene given by the table, was not confirmed from the DNA. From germline, CDR1 is TSWWSYY and CDR2 QGS. The CDR3 spans 14 residues. Here the CDR3 DNA reads TGTGCTCTTGGAGGCTTACTGGGGGATACCGGGCTCATCTTT. Its translation: CALGGLLGDTGLIF.

This clone was counted ten times or more. Within the sample, other DNA sequences also encode this same CDR3. V gene TRDV1 combines with J gene TRDJ1; the match to TRDD2 covers 8 bases. The germline gives CDR1 TSWWSYY, CDR2 QGS. Germline trimming cut 2 bases from V and 0 bases from J; bases unmatched to any gene: 2. The CDR3 is 15 residues long. The CDR3 bases are TGTGCTCTTGGGGAATCCTTCCTAAACACCGATAAACTCATCTTT. This gives the protein CALGESFLNTDKLIF.

This clone appeared many times. The V gene is TRDV3, the J gene TRDJ1; 13 bases are shared with TRDD3. This CDR3 has 18 residues. The germline V gene encodes CDR1 TVYSNPD and CDR2 GDNSRS (reference sequence). J gave up 3 bases and V 4 bases, and 17 bases lay outside the gene matches. CDR3 nucleotide sequence: TGTGCCTCTTCTATTCCCCATACTGGGGGATACGGGGCCGATAAACTCATCTTT. It codes for CASSIPHTGGYGADKLIF.

Of note for this clone: The mismatch at residue 13 between this DNA's translation and the TCRdb protein of a much larger clone likely reflects a read error; the protein shown is translated from the DNA. V and J are TRDV1 and TRDJ1; 9 bases map to TRDD2. V trimming: 2 bases; J trimming: 0 bases; junction bases outside the gene matches: 19. Per germline, CDR1 TSWWSYY and CDR2 QGS. The CDR3 runs to 21 residues. The CDR3 sequence is CALGEKAFLHLVRLHTDKLIF. The CDR3 region has the DNA TGTGCTCTTGGGGAAAAGGCCTTCCTACACCTAGTACGCCTTCACACCGATAAACTCATCTTT.

Many counts were recorded for this clone. The chain recombines TRDV1 with TRDJ1, with 7 bases aligning to TRDD3. Germline-derived CDR1 and CDR2 are TSWWSYY and QGS. The CDR3 totals 21 residues. V shed 4 bases, J shed 2 bases, and the junction held 25 bases outside the gene matches. The CDR3 region is CALGAPPVLGPLPTRTDKLIF. The CDR3 DNA is TGTGCTCTTGGGGCCCCTCCTGTACTGGGGCCTCTCCCTACGAGGACCGATAAACTCATCTTT.

To note about this clone: A much larger clone differs by one base, so this may be a read error. Other DNA sequences in the same sample also yield this CDR3. This chain uses TRAV29/DV5 with TRDJ1; no definite D call. The CDR3 is made up of 14 amino acids. CDR1 and CDR2 (germline): NSMFDY, ISSIKDK. V was pared by 0 bases and J by 4 bases, with 13 bases between. CDR3: CAASGTPRGDKLIF. The CDR3, as DNA: TGTGCAGCAAGCGGAACGCCGCGGGGCGATAAACTCATCTTT.

Regarding this clone: Only one base separates this from a far larger clonotype, so it likely reflects a read error. Other DNA sequences within the sample encode an identical CDR3. The chain has TRDV1 and TRDJ1; TRDD3 aligns across 12 bases. The J gene comes from matching the DNA to germline here; TCRdb lacks it. The V segment lost 9 bases and the J segment 10 bases; nucleotides outside the gene matches: 24. Germline loops: CDR1 TSWWSYY, CDR2 QGS. The CDR3 is made up of 18 amino acids. CDR3 loop: CALGPVAGRLGDTGGLIF. The CDR3 DNA sequence: TGTGCTCTCGGGCCCGTAGCGGGGAGACTGGGGGATACCGGAGGACTCATCTTT.

This clone was seen more than once but under ten times. Since a far larger clone is one base different, this is likely a read error. Other DNA sequences in this sample translate to the same CDR3. This chain joins TRDV1 and TRDJ1; 9 bases are a match to TRDD3. The J gene is not listed in TCRdb, so it was assigned here from a DNA match to germline. Germline trimming cut 4 bases from V and 0 bases from J; bases unmatched to any gene: 30. CDR3 length: 24 residues. Germline values: CDR1 TSWWSYY, CDR2 QGS. For the CDR3, the DNA is TGTGCTCTTGGGGCCCGGAACGTAATTCCTGAGCCGGGGGATACTAGTGGGTACACCGATAAACTCATCTTT. Protein: CALGARNVIPEPGDTSGYTDKLIF.

With regard to this clone: This sequence is one base from a far larger clone and is likely a read error. The sample contains more than one DNA sequence encoding this CDR3. For the CDR3, the DNA is TGTGCCTGTGACTTCTTACTGGGGGACACTGATAAACTCATCTTT. This sequence encodes CACDFLLGDTDKLIF. The chain couples TRDV2 to TRDJ1, with 9 nucleotides matching TRDD3. The J gene was missing in TCRdb and was found by matching the end of the DNA to germline. There are 15 residues in the CDR3. The germline V gene has CDR1 GEAIGNYY and CDR2 EKD.

Comments on this clone: TCRdb pairs this DNA with a much larger clone's protein that differs at residue 7, likely a read error; the protein shown was translated from the DNA. This sequence joins TRDV1 and TRDJ1, with a possible D match to TRDD2 (5 bases). Assignment of the J gene here rests on matching the DNA to germline, because TCRdb gives none. Germline V gene lookup returns CDR1 TSWWSYY and CDR2 QGS. The V and J ends lost 4 bases and 1 base respectively, with 19 bases between them. The CDR3 covers 17 residues. The CDR3, as DNA: TGTGCTCTTGGGGGACTCTGCTTCCCCGGTATCACCGATAAACTCATCTTT. Translation: CALGGLCFPGITDKLIF.

Details on this clone: The protein in TCRdb stems from a much larger clone and differs at residue 3 from this DNA's translation, likely a read error; here the protein is translated from the DNA. The chain has TRDV2 and TRDJ3; a weak D match, TRDD2 (6 bases). Since TCRdb gives no J gene, matching the DNA to germline was used here to assign it. This CDR3 comprises 21 residues. Germline values: CDR1 GEAIGNYY, CDR2 EKD. The CDR3 loop is CARDTFHLTGGFAWDTRQMFF. CDR3 bases: TGTGCCCGTGACACCTTCCATCTGACTGGTGGGTTCGCCTGGGACACCCGACAGATGTTTTTC.

To note about this clone: TCRdb's listed protein matches a much larger clone and diverges from this DNA's translation at residue 11, likely through a read error; the protein shown comes from the DNA. The chain links TRDV1 to TRDJ1, with 8 bases identical to TRDD3. The J gene is absent in TCRdb and was assigned here via DNA matching to germline. The germline V gene has CDR1 TSWWSYY and CDR2 QGS. The CDR3 has 23 residues. J gave up 1 base and V 4 bases, and 29 bases lay outside the gene matches. The CDR3 region is CALGAPFPTHRTGGLTSTDKLIF. The CDR3 DNA follows: TGTGCTCTTGGGGCTCCCTTTCCCACTCATCGTACTGGGGGTTTGACATCCACCGATAAACTCATCTTT.

Comments on this clone: This DNA translates differently at residue 6 from the TCRdb protein, which is that of a much larger clone; a read error is likely, and the protein shown is the DNA's own translation. The CDR3 is CALGGGVGLIF. CDR3 coding DNA: TGTGCTCTTGGGGGGGGTGTAGGCCTCATCTTT. No J gene was called, and the V gene is TRDV1. The CDR3 runs 11 residues. From germline, CDR1 is TSWWSYY and CDR2 QGS.

This clone was found a few times. The protein in TCRdb stems from a much larger clone and differs at residue 12 from this DNA's translation, likely a read error; here the protein is translated from the DNA. The chain links TRDV2 to TRDJ3; 8 bases align to TRDD3. Here the J gene came from matching the DNA to germline, since TCRdb omits it. Trimming removed 3 bases from V and 0 bases from J; junction bases left unmatched: 18. The CDR3 contains 22 residues. Germline V lookup: CDR1 GEAIGNYY, CDR2 EKD. The CDR3 loop is CACDSGAFTGGLSSWDTRQMFF. The CDR3 bases are TGTGCCTGTGACTCCGGCGCGTTTACTGGGGGCCTGAGCTCCTGGGACACCCGACAGATGTTTTTC.

In its sample, this clone was seen many times. The protein TCRdb lists belongs to a much larger clone and differs from this DNA's translation at residue 18, which points to a read error; the protein shown is made from the DNA. The chain joins TRDV1 to TRDJ1; 8 bases match TRDD2. This CDR3 contains 19 residues. CDR1 and CDR2 from the germline V gene are TSWWSYY and QGS. The CDR3 is CALGELHLPTKGSTDKLTF. In DNA, the CDR3 is TGTGCTCTTGGGGAACTTCATCTTCCTACGAAGGGTTCCACCGATAAACTCACCTTT.

This clone was seen only a few times. This DNA translates differently at residue 14 from the TCRdb protein, which is that of a much larger clone; a read error is likely, and the protein shown is the DNA's own translation. The CDR3 bases are TGTGCCTGTGACACCGGGGGATCTTCGGGGCGTACTGGGGTCCGAACCGATAAACTCATCTTT. Translation: CACDTGGSSGRTGVRTDKLIF. The chain uses TRDV2 and TRDJ1, with 7 bases aligning to TRDD3. No J gene was available from TCRdb, and it was assigned here by a germline match of the DNA. This CDR3 is 21 amino acids long. The V and J ends lost 0 bases and 2 bases, in that order; junction bases with no gene match: 23. CDR1 is GEAIGNYY and CDR2 is EKD in the germline V gene.

This clone showed up just a few times. TCRdb records a much larger clone's protein for this DNA, with a difference at residue 15 that likely arises from a read error; the protein given is the translation of the DNA. V and J are TRDV1 and TRDJ1, with D tentatively TRDD2 (6 bases). The CDR3 runs to 22 residues. Trimming removed 1 base at V and 0 bases at J, with 30 bases between. Germline CDR1 TSWWSYY, CDR2 QGS. The CDR3: CALGEPSYSSNFFAGNTDKLIF. The DNA of the CDR3 is TGTGCTCTTGGGGAACCGTCCTACAGTTCGAACTTTTTTGCCGGGAACACCGATAAACTCATCTTT.